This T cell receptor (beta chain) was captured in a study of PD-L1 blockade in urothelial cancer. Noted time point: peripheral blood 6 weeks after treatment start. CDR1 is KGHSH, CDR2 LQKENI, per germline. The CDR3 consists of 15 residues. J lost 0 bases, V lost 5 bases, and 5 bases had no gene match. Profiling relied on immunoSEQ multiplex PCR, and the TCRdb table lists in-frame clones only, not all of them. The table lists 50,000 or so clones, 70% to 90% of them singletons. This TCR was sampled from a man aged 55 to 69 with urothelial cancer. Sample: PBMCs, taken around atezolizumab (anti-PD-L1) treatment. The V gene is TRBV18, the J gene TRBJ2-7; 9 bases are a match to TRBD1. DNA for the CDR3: TGTGCCAGCTCAGAGGGGACAGGGAGCTCCTACGAGCAGTACTTC. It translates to CASSEGTGSSYEQYF.